A selection of T cell receptor beta chains follows, all from one sample in a study of blood T cells in healthy people across ages. TCRdb re-derived calls from the 5' RACE reads in MiXCR, one entry per CDR3 protein. The sample lists some 1.4 million distinct CDR3 sequences, roughly 45% occurring once. What was sequenced was blood. These receptors all come from a woman under 30 in good health. The CDR3 runs from the conserved cysteine through the conserved F or W. A D gene is named only where the DNA matches it firmly. Clone size, where shown, is once, few, many, or a class for clones that have expanded.

>TRBJ1-2|TRBD1|few|TRBV3-1
TGTGCCAGCAGCCGACCGGGACAGGGTAACTATGGCTACACCTTC
CASSRPGQGNYGYTF
>TRBJ2-7|NA|NA|TRBV6-6
TGTGCCAGCAGTTCATCGACAGGAACCACCTACGAGCAGTACTTC
CASSSSTGTTYEQYF
>TRBJ1-2|NA|NA|TRBV2
TGTGCCAGCAGTGCGGTGGGGGATCTCTATGGCTACACCTTC
CASSAVGDLYGYTF
>TRBJ1-2|NA|few|TRBV12-3/TRBV12-4
TGTGCCAGCTGTCCCATGGGGGGAGGCTATGGCTACACCTTC
CASCPMGGGYGYTF
>TRBJ2-1|NA|few|TRBV29-1
TGCAGCGTGAGCGCGTCCTACAATGAGCAGTTCTTC
CSVSASYNEQFF
>TRBJ2-2|NA|NA|TRBV27
TGTGCCCTGAGGGTAAACACCGGGGAGCTGTTTTTT
CALRVNTGELFF
>TRBJ2-1|TRBD2|few|TRBV7-9
TGTGCCAGCAGCTTAGGGGGGACTAGCGGGAGAATTAGTGTGAATGAGCAGTTCTTC
CASSLGGTSGRISVNEQFF
>TRBJ1-6|NA|NA|TRBV6-2/TRBV6-3
TGTGCCAGCATCCAACGGGGAGTCGGTCCTACTTCACCCCTCCACTTT
CASIQRGVGPTSPLHF
>TRBJ2-7|TRBD1|NA|TRBV10-3
TGTGCCATCAGTGATCCCGCTACGACAGGGGGCTACGAGCAGTACTTC
CAISDPATTGGYEQYF
>TRBJ2-7|TRBD2|NA|TRBV3-1
TGTGCCAGCAGCCTACAGGGCGCTAGCGGGAGGATTCTCTCCTACGAGCAGTACTTC
CASSLQGASGRILSYEQYF
>TRBJ2-7|NA|NA|TRBV20-1
TGCAGTGTAAGTCGGGTGGAGTACGAGCAGTACTTC
CSVSRVEYEQYF
>TRBJ2-5|TRBD1|few|TRBV20-1
TGCAGTGCCCCCCCAGGGACAGGCCAAGAGACCCAGTACTTC
CSAPPGTGQETQYF
>TRBJ1-2|NA|NA|TRBV27
TGTGCCAGCAGTTTCGGACCTGCGGGTGGCTACACCTTC
CASSFGPAGGYTF
>TRBJ1-6|NA|few|TRBV7-9
TGTGCCAGCAGAACAACGACAGGTTTCTATAATTCACCCCTCCACTTT
CASRTTTGFYNSPLHF
>TRBJ2-1|NA|NA|TRBV7-2
TGTGCCAGCAGCTTAGCGGCTAGATTCGACAATGAGCAGTTCTTC
CASSLAARFDNEQFF
>TRBJ1-1|NA|NA|TRBV20-1
TGCAGTGCTAGAAACGCCAACCTGAACACTGAAGCTTTCTTT
CSARNANLNTEAFF
>TRBJ2-7|TRBD1|few|TRBV18
TGTGCCAGCTCACCATCCTCAGGGGGCGAGCAGTACTTC
CASSPSSGGEQYF
>TRBJ2-3|NA|NA|TRBV30
TGTGCCTGGGGCACCAGGGATACGCAGTATTTT
CAWGTRDTQYF
>TRBJ2-2|NA|once|TRBV10-3
TGTGCCATCAGTGAGCGCAGGGGCTCAACCGGGGAGCTGTTTTTT
CAISERRGSTGELFF
>TRBJ1-5|NA|NA|TRBV9
TGTGCCAGCAGCGTAGGGGACGTCGACAATCAGCCCCAGCATTTT
CASSVGDVDNQPQHF
>TRBJ2-6|NA|NA|TRBV4-2
TGTGCCAGCAGCCCAAGATTCGGGACTTCGACCTCTGGGGCCAACGTCCTGACTTTC
CASSPRFGTSTSGANVLTF
>TRBJ1-2|NA|NA|TRBV6-6
TGTGCCAGCAGTTACGATGAACAGGTGGCGGACTATGGCTACACCTTC
CASSYDEQVADYGYTF
>TRBJ1-5|TRBD1|NA|TRBV7-9
TGTGCCAGCAGCAAACATGAAGCATGGACAGGGAACTATCAGCCCCAGCATTTT
CASSKHEAWTGNYQPQHF
>TRBJ2-5|TRBD2|few|TRBV5-6
TGTGCCAGCAGCTGGGAGCTAGCGGGACAAGAGACCCAGTACTTC
CASSWELAGQETQYF
>TRBJ2-4|TRBD1|NA|TRBV4-1
TGCGCCAGCGGCCAACAGGCAGGGACAGACACCTTGGGAGCCAAAAACATTCAGTACTTC
CASGQQAGTDTLGAKNIQYF
>TRBJ1-1|NA|NA|TRBV6-1
TGTGCCAGCATGGAGTCAGTGGCTTTTGAACGGAACACTGAAGCTTTCTTT
CASMESVAFERNTEAFF
>TRBJ2-1|TRBD1|NA|TRBV27
TGTGCCAGCACCGACGGACAGGGGGCCTACAATGAGCAGTTCTTC
CASTDGQGAYNEQFF
>TRBJ1-4|NA|NA|TRBV7-3
TGTGCCAGCAGCGTCCCCCAGCTGAATGAAAAACTGTTTTTT
CASSVPQLNEKLFF
>TRBJ2-2|NA|NA|TRBV5-1
TGCGCCAGCAGCTTGGACAGGGAGGCCGGGGAGCTGTTTTTT
CASSLDREAGELFF
>TRBJ1-1|NA|NA|TRBV5-1
TGCGCCAGCAGTCCGGGAACCCCGGATACTGAAGCTTTCTTT
CASSPGTPDTEAFF
>TRBJ2-4|NA|NA|TRBV20-1
TGCAGTGCCTTACTGGGGGGAGGGGGCCAAAGGGAGCAGTACTTC
CSALLGGGGQREQYF
>TRBJ2-5|TRBD2|few|TRBV2
TGTGCCAGCAGTGCTATGACTAGCCATTCCAATGAGCAGTACTTC
CASSAMTSHSNEQYF
>TRBJ2-5|NA|NA|TRBV4-1
TGCGCCAGCAGCCAAGATCGAGGGGGCGAAAGTACGGACCAAAGGCGGGAGCAGTACTTC
CASSQDRGGESTDQRREQYF
>TRBJ2-7|NA|NA|TRBV28
TGTGCCAGCAGTACTCGTTGGCAGGCGAACTCCTACGAGCAGTACTTC
CASSTRWQANSYEQYF
>TRBJ2-7|NA|NA|TRBV28
TGTGCCAGCGGAGGGGCAGACTCCTACGAGCAGTACTTC
CASGGADSYEQYF
>TRBJ2-5|NA|few|TRBV12-3/TRBV12-4
TGTGCCAGCAGTTTAGTGTCCAAAGGGGTGGAGACCCAGTACTTC
CASSLVSKGVETQYF
>TRBJ2-7|NA|NA|TRBV6-5
TGTGCCAGCAGTTATTCTGGCGGGTACTCCTACGAGCAGTACTTC
CASSYSGGYSYEQYF
>TRBJ2-5|TRBD2|NA|TRBV6-5
TGTGCCAGCAGCATAACGGGACTAGGTAGAGAGACCCAGTACTTC
CASSITGLGRETQYF
>TRBJ2-5|TRBD1|NA|TRBV15
TGTGCCACCAGCAGTCCCGGGACAGGGTTCGGTGAGCAGTACTTC
CATSSPGTGFGEQYF
>TRBJ2-7|NA|NA|TRBV7-2
TGTGCCAGCAGCCCACTAGGGGGGGTATACAATGAGCAGTACTTC
CASSPLGGVYNEQYF
>TRBJ1-3|TRBD1|NA|TRBV12-3/TRBV12-4
TGTGCCAGCAGTTCCGCTGAGGGACAGGATTCTGGAAACACCATATATTTT
CASSSAEGQDSGNTIYF
>TRBJ1-1|NA|NA|TRBV7-8
TGTGCCAGCAGCTTAGCGGGAGGAAACCCCACTGAAGCTTTCTTT
CASSLAGGNPTEAFF